These T cell receptor beta chains were read from a single sample in a study of shared clonotypes between healthy human individuals. This table comes from immunoSEQ multiplex PCR, and its TCRdb copy is limited to in-frame clones, with some not included. The table lists about 2.4 million clones, 93% of them singletons. The sequencing input was naive CD4+ T cells from PBMCs. The receptor source for this set is a man aged 18-30 years in good health. Some clones in this sample may be carry-over from other donors' samples. Each CDR3 is given with its conserved first and last residue. D genes are given only for firm matches. Size values are once, few and many counts, or a class for expanded clones, and some rows have none.

clone_size j_call d_call v_call cdr3_nt cdr3_aa
once TRBJ1-1 . TRBV5-4 TGTGCCAGCAGCTCGCGAGATTTTGAAGCTTTCTTT CASSSRDFEAFF
. TRBJ2-5 . TRBV4-3 TGCGCCAGCAGCCAAGATCTAAAAGTCAGGCAGTACTTC CASSQDLKVRQYF
once TRBJ2-7 . TRBV5-4 TGTGCCAGCAGCTTGGAGGGGAGTGGCTACGAGCAGTACTTC CASSLEGSGYEQYF
. TRBJ2-7 . TRBV27 TGTGCCAGCGTCGATCACAACAAAAGGGACGAGCAGTACTTC CASVDHNKRDEQYF
. TRBJ2-7 . TRBV7-9 TGTGCCAGCAGCTTACGTCCCCGCTCCTACGAGCAGTACTTC CASSLRPRSYEQYF
. TRBJ1-3 TRBD1 TRBV5-1 TGCGCCAGCAGCTCGACAGGGGCGGCGGGAAACACCATATATTTT CASSSTGAAGNTIYF
. TRBJ2-1 . TRBV7-3 TGTGCCAGCAGCCCAACGACAGCTAGCTCCTACAATGAGCAGTTCTTC CASSPTTASSYNEQFF
. TRBJ2-7 . TRBV6-5 TGTGCCAGCAGGGTAGGAGGGTTGAAGTACGAGCAGTACTTC CASRVGGLKYEQYF
. TRBJ2-7 . TRBV6-5 TGTGCCAGCAGCTCGGAAACCTACGAGCAGTACTTC CASSSETYEQYF
. TRBJ1-2 . TRBV7-2 TGTGCCAGCAGCTACGGGGGGTCACAGGGCCGCTATGGCTACACCTTC CASSYGGSQGRYGYTF
. TRBJ2-6 . TRBV4-1 TGCGCCAGCAGTAGACGGGACGCGAGCTCTGGGGCCAACGTCCTGACTTTC CASSRRDASSGANVLTF
. TRBJ1-4 TRBD1 TRBV4-3 TGCGCCAGCAGCCCAGGGGGCGCGTCTAATGAAAAACTGTTTTTT CASSPGGASNEKLFF
. TRBJ2-5 . TRBV9 TGTGCCAGCAGCGTAGATTCGCAAGAGACCCAGTACTTC CASSVDSQETQYF
. TRBJ2-7 . TRBV18 TGTGCCAGCTCGGACTCCTACGAGCAGTACTTC CASSDSYEQYF
. TRBJ2-1 . TRBV14 TGTGCCAGCAGCCAAGGGTCGAGGGGGAATGAGCAGTTCTTC CASSQGSRGNEQFF
. TRBJ1-2 . TRBV6-1 TGTGCCAGCAGGGTGGCGTTCGACTATGGCTACACCTTC CASRVAFDYGYTF
. TRBJ2-4 TRBD1 TRBV28 TGTGCCAGCAGAACCACAGGGGGCCGGCGTCCGCTAGCCAAAAACATTCAGTACTTC CASRTTGGRRPLAKNIQYF
once TRBJ2-6 . TRBV6-5 TGTGCCAGCAGTTACCTTCCAGGATCTGGGGCCAACGTCCTGACTTTC CASSYLPGSGANVLTF
. TRBJ2-7 . TRBV28 TGTGCCAGCAGTCCTACAGATTTCTACGAGCAGTACTTC CASSPTDFYEQYF
. TRBJ2-6 . TRBV7-3 TGTGCCAGCAGCTTCCACCCCGTCTCTGGGGCCAACGTCCTGACTTTC CASSFHPVSGANVLTF
. TRBJ1-2 . TRBV7-2 TGTGCCAGCAGCCCAATGACAGGCTATGGCTACACCTTC CASSPMTGYGYTF
. TRBJ1-5 . TRBV30 TGTGCCTGGAGTAGCAGGGGTCGGGGGGATCAGCCCCAGCATTTT CAWSSRGRGDQPQHF
once TRBJ1-2 . TRBV7-3 TGTGCCAGCAGCATGACTGGGGCCTCTAACTATGGCTACACCTTC CASSMTGASNYGYTF
. TRBJ2-1 TRBD2 TRBV7-9 TGTGCCAGCAGCTTAGGTAGCGGGAGATGGAATGAGCAGTTCTTC CASSLGSGRWNEQFF
. TRBJ2-2 . TRBV7-2 TGTGCCAGCAGCTTAGTATGGAGCGGACAGACTACGAACACCGGGGAGCTGTTTTTT CASSLVWSGQTTNTGELFF
. TRBJ2-7 TRBD1 TRBV2 TGTGCCAGCCACGGGACAGGGATCTCCGAGCAGTACTTC CASHGTGISEQYF